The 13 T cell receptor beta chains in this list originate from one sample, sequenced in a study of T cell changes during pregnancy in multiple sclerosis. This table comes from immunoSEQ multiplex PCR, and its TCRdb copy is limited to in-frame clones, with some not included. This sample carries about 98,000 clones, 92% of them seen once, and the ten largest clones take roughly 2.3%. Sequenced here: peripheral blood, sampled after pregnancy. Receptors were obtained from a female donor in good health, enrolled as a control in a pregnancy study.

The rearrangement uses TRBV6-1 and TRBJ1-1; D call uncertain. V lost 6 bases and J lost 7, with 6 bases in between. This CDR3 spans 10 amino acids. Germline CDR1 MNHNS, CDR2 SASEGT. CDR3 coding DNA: TGTGCCAGCAGAGGGAGTGAAGCTTTCTTT. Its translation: CASRGSEAFF.

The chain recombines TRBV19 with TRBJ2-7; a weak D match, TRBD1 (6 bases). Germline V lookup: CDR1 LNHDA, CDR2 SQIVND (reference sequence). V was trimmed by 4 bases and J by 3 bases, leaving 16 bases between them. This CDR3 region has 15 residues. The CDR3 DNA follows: TGTGCCAGTAGTAGCCACAGGGTCGGAATCTACGAGCAGTACTTC. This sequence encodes CASSSHRVGIYEQYF.

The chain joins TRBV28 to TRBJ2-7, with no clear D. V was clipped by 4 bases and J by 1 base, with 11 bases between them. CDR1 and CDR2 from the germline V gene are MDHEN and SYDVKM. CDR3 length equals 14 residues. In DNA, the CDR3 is TGTGCCAGCAGTTACCGGGTTTTATCCTACGAGCAGTACTTC. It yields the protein CASSYRVLSYEQYF. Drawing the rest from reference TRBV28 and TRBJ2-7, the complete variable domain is DVKVTQSSRYLVKRTGEKVFLECVQDMDHENMFWYRQDPGLGLRLIYFSYDVKMKEKGDIPEGYSVSREKKERFSLILESASTNQTSMYLCASSYRVLSYEQYFGPGTRLTVT.

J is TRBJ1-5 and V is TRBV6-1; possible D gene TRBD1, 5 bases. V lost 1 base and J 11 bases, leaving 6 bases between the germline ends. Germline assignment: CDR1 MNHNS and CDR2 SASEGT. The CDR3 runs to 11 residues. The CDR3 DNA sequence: TGTGCCAGCAGTGAAGGGGGGGCCCAGCATTTT. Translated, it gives CASSEGGAQHF.

CDR3 protein: CASSLSILAEGRDTQYF. CDR3 DNA: TGTGCCAGCAGCTTGTCGATACTAGCGGAGGGACGAGATACGCAGTATTTT. The V and J genes are TRBV7-8 and TRBJ2-3, with 8 bases identical to TRBD2. This CDR3 is built from 17 residues. V was clipped by 3 bases and J by 5 bases; unmatched bases: 13. CDR1 is SGHVS, CDR2 FQNEAQ, per germline.

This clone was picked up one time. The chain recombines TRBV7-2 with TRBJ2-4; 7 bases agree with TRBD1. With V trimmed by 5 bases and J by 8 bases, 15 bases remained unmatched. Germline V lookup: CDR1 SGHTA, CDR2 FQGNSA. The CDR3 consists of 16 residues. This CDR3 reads CASSHHGVTGRYIQYF. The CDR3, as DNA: TGTGCCAGCAGCCACCATGGGGTGACAGGGCGGTACATTCAGTACTTC.

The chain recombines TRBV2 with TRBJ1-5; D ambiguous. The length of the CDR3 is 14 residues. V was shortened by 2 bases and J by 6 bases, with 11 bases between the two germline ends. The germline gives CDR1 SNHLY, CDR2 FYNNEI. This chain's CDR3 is CASSETGPTQPQHF. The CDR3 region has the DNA TGTGCCAGCAGTGAAACTGGGCCGACTCAGCCCCAGCATTTT.

The CDR3 nucleotides read TGTGCCAGCAGCCTGACGACCTCGGGAGTGGAGTACTTC. Protein: CASSLTTSGVEYF. The V call is TRBV11-1, the J call TRBJ2-7; possible D gene TRBD2, 6 bases. Trimming removed 5 bases from V and 11 bases from J, with 19 bases in between. Germline loops: CDR1 SGHAT, CDR2 FQDESV (reference sequence). This CDR3 region has 13 residues.

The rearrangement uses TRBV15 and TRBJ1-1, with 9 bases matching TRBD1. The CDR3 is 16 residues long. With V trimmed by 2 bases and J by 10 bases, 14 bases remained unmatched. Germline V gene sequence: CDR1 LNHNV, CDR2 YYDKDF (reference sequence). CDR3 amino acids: CATSRFIGTGSSGAFF. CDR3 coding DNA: TGTGCCACCAGCAGATTTATCGGGACAGGGAGTTCGGGAGCTTTCTTT.

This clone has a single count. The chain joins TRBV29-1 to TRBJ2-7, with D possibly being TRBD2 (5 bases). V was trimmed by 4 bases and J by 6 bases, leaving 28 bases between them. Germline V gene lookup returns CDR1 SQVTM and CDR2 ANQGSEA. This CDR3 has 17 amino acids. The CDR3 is CSVGGWAEGILSPEQYF. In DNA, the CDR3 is TGCAGCGTTGGAGGTTGGGCAGAGGGTATTCTCAGCCCCGAGCAGTACTTC.

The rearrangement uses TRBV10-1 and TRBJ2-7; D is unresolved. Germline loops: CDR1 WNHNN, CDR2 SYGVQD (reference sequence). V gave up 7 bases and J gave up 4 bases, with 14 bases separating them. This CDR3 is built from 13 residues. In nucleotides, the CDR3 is TGCGCCAGCAATTTACAGTTAGGTTACGAGCAGTACTTC. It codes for CASNLQLGYEQYF.

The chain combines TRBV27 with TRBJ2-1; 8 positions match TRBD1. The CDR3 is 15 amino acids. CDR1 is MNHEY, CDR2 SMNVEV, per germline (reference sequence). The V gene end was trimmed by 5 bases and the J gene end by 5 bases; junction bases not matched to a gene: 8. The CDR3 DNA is TGTGCCAGCAGTGCGACCGGACAGGGCCACAATGAGCAGTTCTTC. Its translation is CASSATGQGHNEQFF.

In DNA, the CDR3 is TGCAGCGGGGACTCGAACACTGAAGCTTTCTTT. The encoded protein is CSGDSNTEAFF. The chain links TRBV29-1 to TRBJ1-1; TRBD1 is a possible D gene (5 bases). CDR1 SQVTM and CDR2 ANQGSEA come from the germline V gene. The V end was cut by 7 bases, the J end by 1 base, with 7 bases between. This CDR3 comprises 11 residues.